Presented here are 26 T cell receptor beta chains from one specimen sequenced in a study of OX40 agonist ivuxolimab in advanced cancers. The table came from immunoSEQ multiplex PCR; TCRdb's copy has only in-frame clones and leaves some out. In the table there are roughly 70,000 clones, around 90% of which are singletons. Sample: CD4+ or CD8+ T cells sorted from blood, taken in a trial of the OX40 agonist ivuxolimab. These receptors were obtained from an adult with an advanced solid tumor such as melanoma, head and neck, liver or kidney cancer.

The chain couples TRBV5-1 to TRBJ2-5; 9 nucleotides line up with TRBD1. Per the germline V gene, CDR1 is SGHRS and CDR2 is YFSETQ. J was trimmed by 5 bases and V by 4 bases; bases with no gene match: 3. The CDR3 extends over 13 amino acids. CDR3 coding DNA: TGCGCCAGCAGCCCGGGACAGGGCGAGACCCAGTACTTC. Protein product: CASSPGQGETQYF.

The chain recombines TRBV29-1 with TRBJ2-5; the match to TRBD2 covers 11 bases. The end of the DNA fits TRBJ2-7 better, so the J call may be wrong. CDR1 and CDR2 from the germline V gene are SQVTM and ANQGSEA. This CDR3 is 15 amino acids long. CDR3 loop: CSVAGLADKTYEQYF. DNA of the CDR3: TGCAGCGTTGCGGGACTAGCGGATAAAACCTACGAGCAGTACTTC.

This clone was counted once. The chain couples TRBV7-2 to TRBJ2-1; 7 bases are shared with TRBD1. The CDR3 has 15 residues. CDR1 and CDR2 (germline): SGHTA, FQGNSA. The J segment lost 0 bases and the V segment lost 5 bases, leaving 4 bases of the junction unmatched. The CDR3 is CASSIQGSSYNEQFF. The CDR3 coding sequence is TGTGCCAGCAGCATACAGGGGAGCTCCTACAATGAGCAGTTCTTC.

The gene calls are TRBV9 and TRBJ2-1; D might be TRBD1 or TRBD2, each matching 5 bases. Germline values: CDR1 SGDLS, CDR2 YYNGEE. V was shortened by 4 bases and J by 3 bases, with 11 bases between the two germline ends. This CDR3 has 14 residues. This chain's CDR3 is CASSTGPDYNEQFF. The DNA for the CDR3 is TGTGCCAGCAGCACGGGACCGGACTACAATGAGCAGTTCTTC.

CDR3 protein: CAIRQHGRVTDTQYF. The DNA of the CDR3 is TGTGCCATTAGACAGCACGGACGGGTAACAGATACGCAGTATTTT. This rearrangement joins TRBV28 to TRBJ2-3; D may be TRBD1 (5 bases). This CDR3 is 15 amino acids long. Germline CDR1 reads MDHEN; CDR2 reads SYDVKM. V lost 10 bases, J lost 3 bases, and 20 bases lay in between.

The gene calls are TRBV7-2 and TRBJ2-2; no firm D call. CDR1 and CDR2 from the germline V gene are SGHTA and FQGNSA. The CDR3 has 11 amino acids. V was pared by 5 bases and J by 12 bases, with 10 bases between. The CDR3 region is CASSPTGKLFF. The CDR3 coding sequence is TGTGCCAGCAGCCCGACTGGGAAGCTGTTTTTT.

This chain links TRBV28 with TRBJ1-2; 8 bases align to TRBD1. The germline gives CDR1 MDHEN, CDR2 SYDVKM. Trimming removed 8 bases from V and 7 bases from J; junction bases left unmatched: 12. The CDR3 is made up of 14 amino acids. CDR3 DNA sequence: TGTGCCAGCTTTTTCGGCTCGGGACAGGTTGGCTACACCTTC. Translating gives CASFFGSGQVGYTF.

The chain couples TRBV6-5 to TRBJ2-7; D is perhaps TRBD1 (5 bases). The CDR3 runs 15 residues. The V gene lost 2 bases and the J gene lost 4 bases, with 15 bases spanning the gap. CDR1 MNHEY and CDR2 SVGAGI come from the germline V gene. The CDR3 protein is CASSYPVGAAYEQYF. CDR3 DNA: TGTGCCAGCAGTTACCCCGTAGGGGCGGCTTACGAGCAGTACTTC.

This chain uses TRBV28 with TRBJ1-1, with TRBD1 matching over 8 bases. CDR3 length equals 16 residues. CDR1 is MDHEN and CDR2 is SYDVKM in the germline V gene. J was trimmed by 6 bases and V by 1 base; bases with no gene match: 10. CDR3 coding DNA: TGTGCCAGCAGTTTATCCCGGACAGGGCGAGGCGCTGAAGCTTTCTTT. This translates into CASSLSRTGRGAEAFF.

This clone was detected only once. This chain links TRBV5-4 with TRBJ2-1; D is unclear. This CDR3 contains 13 residues. Trimming removed 0 bases at V and 7 bases at J, with 8 bases between. CDR1 and CDR2 from the germline V gene are SGHNT and YYREEE (reference sequence). The CDR3 protein is CASSLAGPNEQFF. In DNA, the CDR3 is TGTGCCAGCAGCTTGGCTGGGCCAAATGAGCAGTTCTTC.

The chain links TRBV7-2 to TRBJ1-4, with D maybe TRBD1 (5 bases). The CDR3 totals 15 residues. Germline lookup yields CDR1 SGHTA and CDR2 FQGNSA. V lost 5 bases to trimming and J lost 2 bases, with 12 bases between them. The CDR3: CASSQRRGTNEKLFF. CDR3 in DNA: TGTGCCAGCAGCCAGAGGAGGGGTACTAATGAAAAACTGTTTTTT.

This chain uses TRBV18 with TRBJ2-7; 7 bases map to TRBD1. CDR3 length: 16 residues. Germline CDR1 is KGHSH and CDR2 is LQKENI. With 0 bases clipped from V and 7 bases from J, the junction kept 12 bases outside the gene matches. The chain's CDR3 is CASSPPVPGGTLEQYF. The DNA of the CDR3 is TGTGCCAGCTCACCACCCGTCCCAGGGGGTACACTAGAGCAGTACTTC.

This sequence joins TRBV7-2 and TRBJ2-1; 8 bases are shared with TRBD2. Germline V gene lookup returns CDR1 SGHTA and CDR2 FQGNSA. Germline trimming cut 5 bases from V and 3 bases from J; bases unmatched to any gene: 3. The CDR3 runs 14 residues. The CDR3 region is CASSREGGYNEQFF. DNA for the CDR3: TGTGCCAGCAGCCGGGAGGGGGGCTACAATGAGCAGTTCTTC.

The V call is TRBV5-4, the J call TRBJ2-2; D gene unclear. Germline CDR1 SGHNT, CDR2 YYREEE (reference sequence). CDR3 length: 13 residues. V was shortened by 0 bases and J by 6 bases, with 6 bases between the two germline ends. This chain's CDR3 is CASSLGQPGELFF. The CDR3 region has the DNA TGTGCCAGCAGCTTGGGTCAGCCCGGGGAGCTGTTTTTT.

V usage is TRBV28 and J usage is TRBJ1-4; 7 nucleotides line up with TRBD1. This CDR3 has 16 residues. Germline values: CDR1 MDHEN, CDR2 SYDVKM. The V and J ends lost 5 bases and 0 bases, in that order; junction bases with no gene match: 6. The CDR3 loop reads CASSRDSVATNEKLFF. Written as DNA, the CDR3 is TGTGCCAGCAGTCGGGACAGTGTCGCAACTAATGAAAAACTGTTTTTT.

V and J are TRBV28 and TRBJ1-1; tentatively, D is TRBD1 (5 bases). This CDR3 has 14 amino acids. Germline loops: CDR1 MDHEN, CDR2 SYDVKM. Trimming took 1 base from V and 3 from J, leaving 9 bases between them. The CDR3, as DNA: TGTGCCAGCAGTTTATCTGGGGACTACACTGAAGCTTTCTTT. Its protein is CASSLSGDYTEAFF.

J is TRBJ1-2 and V is TRBV28, with D uncertain. The V gene's germline CDR1 is MDHEN and CDR2 SYDVKM. Trimming took 5 bases from V and 3 from J, leaving 19 bases between them. The CDR3 has 16 amino acids. The CDR3 region has the DNA TGTGCCAGCAGTCCCCCGGCGAGTCCGGTTCACTATGGCTACACCTTC. Amino acid sequence: CASSPPASPVHYGYTF.

The chain joins TRBV5-4 to TRBJ1-1; D call uncertain. The CDR3 runs 13 residues. The V gene's germline CDR1 is SGHNT and CDR2 YYREEE (reference sequence). Trimming took 2 bases from V and 3 from J, leaving 8 bases between them. In nucleotides, the CDR3 is TGTGCCAGCAGCTTTAACGGGGACACTGAAGCTTTCTTT. Protein product: CASSFNGDTEAFF.

The V call is TRBV12-5, the J call TRBJ2-3; D remains unclear. This CDR3 has 14 residues. CDR1 is LGHNT, CDR2 FRNRAP, per germline. Trimming took 7 bases from V and 0 from J, leaving 11 bases between them. CDR3 sequence reads: CASAPPASTDTQYF. CDR3 sequence (DNA): TGTGCTAGTGCCCCCCCCGCTAGCACAGATACGCAGTATTTT.

There are a few counts of this clone. This chain uses TRBV30 with TRBJ2-1; TRBD2 is a possible D gene (6 bases). Trimming left V 4 bases short and J 3 bases short, with 16 bases between. CDR1 is GTSNPN, CDR2 SVGIG, per germline (reference sequence). The CDR3 has 15 residues. In nucleotides, the CDR3 is TGTGCCTGGAAGGCCTTCGGGGGAAACTACAATGAGCAGTTCTTC. This sequence encodes CAWKAFGGNYNEQFF. The full variable domain, with the rest looked up from reference TRBV30 and TRBJ2-1, is SQTIHQWPATLVQPVGSPLSLECTVEGTSNPNLYWYRQAAGRGLQLLFYSVGIGQISSEVPQNLSASRPQDRQFILSSKKLLLSDSGFYLCAWKAFGGNYNEQFFGPGTRLTVL.

Of note for this clone: This sample also contains other DNA sequences that code for the same CDR3. The CDR3 region has the DNA TGTGCCAGCTCACCCTCCCGCGATGAAAAACTGTTTTTT. It is translated as CASSPSRDEKLFF. The rearrangement links TRBV18 to TRBJ1-4; D unclear. The CDR3 runs 13 residues. Between the trimmed V and J ends, which lost 3 bases and 6 bases, there was a span of 8 bases. The germline V gene has CDR1 KGHSH and CDR2 LQKENI.

The rearrangement links TRBV5-4 to TRBJ1-2; D is possibly TRBD1 (6 bases). Trimming removed 0 bases from V and 4 bases from J, with 13 bases in between. The germline V gene has CDR1 SGHNT and CDR2 YYREEE (reference sequence). This CDR3 spans 15 amino acids. Written as DNA, the CDR3 is TGTGCCAGCAGCTTGGAGGGGGGGGCTGGCTATGGCTACACCTTC. Translated, it gives CASSLEGGAGYGYTF.

This clone was counted a single time. V gene TRBV2 combines with J gene TRBJ1-6, with D perhaps TRBD1 (6 bases). Deletions cut 7 bases from V and 6 bases from J, with 10 bases between. CDR3 length: 13 residues. Germline values: CDR1 SNHLY, CDR2 FYNNEI. CDR3 sequence (DNA): TGTGCCAGCACCCGACAGGCTAATTCACCCCTCCACTTT. It codes for CASTRQANSPLHF.

The CDR3 DNA sequence: TGCGCCAGCAGCGCCGTCCCGGGACTAGCGGGGAAGACGAACACCGGGGAGCTGTTTTTT. This gives the protein CASSAVPGLAGKTNTGELFF. The V and J genes are TRBV5-1 and TRBJ2-2; 13 nucleotides align to TRBD2. The CDR3 covers 20 residues. Germline V gene sequence: CDR1 SGHRS, CDR2 YFSETQ. V lost 4 bases and J lost 0; bases outside the gene matches: 12.

This chain connects TRBV4-1 to TRBJ2-3; no definite D call. With 5 bases removed from V and 6 bases from J, the gap between germline ends came to 6 bases. The CDR3 runs 11 residues. CDR1 and CDR2 from the germline V gene are MGHRA and YSYEKL. The CDR3 DNA reads TGCGCCAGCAGCTCCGTTGATACGCAGTATTTT. This codes for CASSSVDTQYF.

A single count supports this clone. The chain links TRBV9 to TRBJ2-2; the D is unclear. The CDR3 contains 14 residues. The V end lost 0 bases, the J end lost 7 bases, and 10 bases lay between the germline ends. Germline loops: CDR1 SGDLS, CDR2 YYNGEE. For the CDR3, the DNA is TGTGCCAGCAGCGTAGTCCCCCAGGACGGGGAGCTGTTTTTT. It codes for CASSVVPQDGELFF.